The rows below give T cell receptor beta chains drawn from one sample of a study of a mutant IDH1 vaccine in newly diagnosed glioma. The method was immunoSEQ multiplex PCR; TCRdb's version includes in-frame clones alone and lacks a portion of them. The sample shows about 120,000 clones, almost 90% of them seen only once. The antigens for these receptors are not known. Sequences were derived from PBMCs, sampled from a glioma patient whose treatment included an IDH1 peptide vaccine. The source of these receptors is a woman aged 45-65 years with glioma. Both conserved end residues are part of each CDR3.

v_gene	j_gene	CDR3aa
TRBV25-1	TRBJ2-7	CASSKSLTYEQYF
TRBV11-2	TRBJ2-2	CASRSGLAGTGELFF
TRBV2	TRBJ2-3	CASFISAGPRGTDTQYF
TRBV5-1	TRBJ2-2	CASSFDSGRPTGELFF
TRBV18	TRBJ1-4	CASSPIELEKLFF
TRBV28	TRBJ2-2	CASIGQGANTGELFF
TRBV6-5	TRBJ2-2	CASMSPEVNTGELFF
TRBV6-6	TRBJ1-2	CASNRGPGEFNYGYTF
TRBV28	TRBJ2-3	CASSYPRGRASDTQYF
TRBV7-9	TRBJ2-2	CASRSRQGYTGELFF
TRBV2	TRBJ1-4	CASTGEVGEKLFF
TRBV4-1	TRBJ2-1	CASRLTTSGTPNEQFF
TRBV7-9	TRBJ2-1	CASSRTSGQAFYNEQFF
TRBV15	TRBJ2-7	CATSTGSGGPYEQYF
TRBV9	TRBJ1-2	CASSVVGKEDGTHGYTF
TRBV6-1	TRBJ1-4	CASSDGQGAIEKLFF
TRBV6-5	.	CASSYSQGAAGYEQYF
TRBV28	TRBJ1-4	CASSSPGVDEKLFF
TRBV19	TRBJ2-3	CASSFGLAGGPDTQYF
TRBV4-1	TRBJ2-1	CASSQDLDEQFF
TRBV12-5	TRBJ1-3	CATGVFGNTIYF
TRBV4-2	TRBJ2-1	CASSLGLAGDEQFF
TRBV28	TRBJ1-4	CASSLLDRGGKLFF
TRBV19	TRBJ1-2	CASSIGFVGVHVLYGYTF